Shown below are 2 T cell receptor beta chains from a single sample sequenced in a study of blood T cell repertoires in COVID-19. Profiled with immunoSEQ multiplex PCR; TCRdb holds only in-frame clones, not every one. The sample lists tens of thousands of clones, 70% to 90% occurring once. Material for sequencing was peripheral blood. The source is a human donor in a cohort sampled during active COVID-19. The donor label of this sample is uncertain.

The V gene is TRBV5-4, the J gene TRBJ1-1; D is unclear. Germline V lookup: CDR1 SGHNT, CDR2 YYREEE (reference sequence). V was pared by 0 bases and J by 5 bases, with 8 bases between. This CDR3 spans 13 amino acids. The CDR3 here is CASSLDGRTEAFF. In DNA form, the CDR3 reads TGTGCCAGCAGCTTGGATGGCAGAACTGAAGCTTTCTTT.

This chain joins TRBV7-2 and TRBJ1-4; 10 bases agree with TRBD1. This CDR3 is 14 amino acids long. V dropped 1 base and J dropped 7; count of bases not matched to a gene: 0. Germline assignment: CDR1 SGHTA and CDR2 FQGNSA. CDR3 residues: CASSLGTGGEKLFF. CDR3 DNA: TGTGCCAGCAGCTTAGGGACAGGGGGTGAAAAACTGTTTTTT.